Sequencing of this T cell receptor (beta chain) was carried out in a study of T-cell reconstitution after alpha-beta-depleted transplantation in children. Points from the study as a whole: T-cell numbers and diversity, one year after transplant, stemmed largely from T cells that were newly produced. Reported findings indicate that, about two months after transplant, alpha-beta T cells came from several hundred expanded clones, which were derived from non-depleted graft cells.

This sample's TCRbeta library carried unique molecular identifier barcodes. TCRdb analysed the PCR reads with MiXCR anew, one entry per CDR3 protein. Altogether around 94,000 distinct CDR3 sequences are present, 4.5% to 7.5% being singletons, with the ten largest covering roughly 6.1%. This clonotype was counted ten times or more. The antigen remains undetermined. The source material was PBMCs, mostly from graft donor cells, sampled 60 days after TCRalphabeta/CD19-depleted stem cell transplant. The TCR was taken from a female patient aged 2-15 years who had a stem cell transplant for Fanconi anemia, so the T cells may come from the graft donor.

The CDR3 region is CAISKTRDTDTQYF. The CDR3 bases are TGTGCCATCAGTAAGACCCGGGACACAGATACGCAGTATTTT. The chain carries TRBV10-3 and TRBJ2-3; perhaps TRBD2 as D (5 bases). CDR1 ENHRY and CDR2 SYGVKD come from the germline V gene. V gave up 5 bases and J gave up 2 bases, with 11 bases separating them. The CDR3 is 14 amino acids.